The rows below give T cell receptor beta chains drawn from one sample of a study of T cell changes during pregnancy in multiple sclerosis. Repertoires were generated with immunoSEQ multiplex PCR, while TCRdb's copy carries only in-frame clones and drops some. Found here are tens of thousands of clones, almost 95% of them singletons; the top ten hold more than 0.35%. Specimen: CD4+ T cells from peripheral blood mononuclear cells, collected in the second trimester of pregnancy. These TCRs come from a female donor in good health, enrolled as a control in a pregnancy study. CDR3s include the opening cysteine and the closing phenylalanine or tryptophan. The order of the fields is V gene, J gene, CDR3 protein.

TRBV4-2,TRBJ1-4,CASSQDAEGSGEKLFF
TRBV19,TRBJ2-5,CASTTGTGGEETQYF
TRBV30,TRBJ2-6,CAWSRDRVSGANVLTF
TRBV30,TRBJ1-2,CAWSPTENYGYTF
TRBV4-3,TRBJ1-1,CASSQDTQLNTEAFF
TRBV19,TRBJ1-1,CASSPKTELNTEAFF
TRBV7-3,TRBJ2-1,CASSLRGGGGYNEQFF
TRBV6-5,TRBJ2-3,CASKGGASTDTQYF
TRBV7-8,TRBJ2-7,CASSPDSSYEQYF
TRBV7-2,TRBJ2-3,CASSSGTSGAGDTQYF
TRBV5-6,TRBJ2-3,CASRLYRVDTQYF
TRBV4-1,TRBJ1-1,CASSLGQVGTEAFF
TRBV7-8,TRBJ1-2,CASSLNREGDRNYGYTF
TRBV6-5,TRBJ1-2,CASRLSLNSAGYTF
TRBV4-2,TRBJ2-7,CASSHTGGYEQYF
TRBV29-1,TRBJ1-3,CSVRDRVSGNTIYF
TRBV7-2,TRBJ1-1,CASSLREATEAFF
TRBV7-8,TRBJ1-1,CASSFLAGAGTEAFF
TRBV7-2,TRBJ1-2,CASSLPTGGVDGYTF
TRBV4-2,-,CASSQGPTSGGALDDEQYF
TRBV19,TRBJ2-1,CASSEAYEQFF
TRBV9,TRBJ2-1,CASSPRGVSSYNEQFF
TRBV19,TRBJ1-5,CASSPRGQGAWGQPQHF
TRBV5-1,TRBJ1-1,CASSKGETEAFF
TRBV19,TRBJ1-1,CASSANGGGKAFF
TRBV19,TRBJ1-5,CASSPQPQGWEPQHF
TRBV7-9,TRBJ1-3,CASSLPENTIYF
TRBV18,TRBJ1-1,CASSRTGGADEAFF
TRBV6-5,TRBJ2-7,CASSRKPSYEQYF
TRBV12-5,TRBJ1-6,CASATGTVNSPLHF
TRBV6-6,TRBJ2-1,CASSYGQGLGDEQFF
TRBV19,TRBJ2-7,CASSRGRDRVYEQYF
TRBV5-1,TRBJ1-4,CASSPSPTGRNEKLFF